This T cell receptor (beta chain) was profiled in a study of beta chain features in type 1 diabetes. Study-level results: The question left open here concerned HLA type influencing TCRB rearrangement. When Type 1 diabetes patients were examined, their TCRB CDR3s proved moderately but significantly shorter in all four CD4+ subsets. The VDJ junctions of type 1 diabetes patients carried fewer insertions and more deletions.

This clone was picked up a small number of times. Antigen specificity is unknown. A junction end diverges from the germline sequence, so it may reflect a read error. What was sequenced were expressed TCRB transcripts, since all of the isolated RNA had been reverse transcribed. The method was immunoSEQ multiplex PCR; TCRdb's version includes in-frame clones alone and lacks a portion of them. The sample records 300,000 to 350,000 clones, roughly 8% being singletons. This receptor was obtained from a woman aged 18-35 years in good health. Sequenced input: central memory CD4+ T cells from blood.

The CDR3, as DNA: TGTGCCAGCGGTTACGCGGAGTCAGGGGGTAACGAGCAGTACTTC. Its protein is CASGYAESGGNEQYF. The V call is TRBV6-5, the J call TRBJ2-5; 7 nucleotides line up with TRBD1. The J call may be faulty, since TRBJ2-7 better matches the DNA end. Germline loops: CDR1 MNHEY, CDR2 SVGAGI. There are 15 residues in the CDR3.